This T cell receptor beta chain is drawn from a study of T cells after yellow fever vaccination. As for this clonotype: The antigen is not known.

This CDR3 spans 19 amino acids. V dropped 2 bases and J dropped 1 base, with 21 bases sitting between them. Germline CDR1 reads LGHDT; CDR2 reads YNNKEL (reference sequence). In making TCR cDNA, 5'RACE template switching added a universal primer site and UMIs to it. MiXCR, applied by TCRdb to the 5' RACE reads, yields one record per CDR3 protein. The sample shows a few hundred thousand distinct CDR3 sequences, 4.1% of them seen only once. Study-wide findings and caveats: Peaking faster, on day 5 versus 15, the secondary response was nonetheless weaker. Clonotype sharing between CD4 and CD8 compartments was small. The booster response re-showed most primary clones: 95% to 96% CD4, roughly 91% CD8.

This rearrangement joins TRBV3-1 to TRBJ2-4, with D maybe TRBD2 (6 bases). The sequence came from a man aged 18 to 35 who received the YFV17D yellow fever vaccine. The specimen was PBMCs, collected 5 days after the yellow fever booster vaccination. In DNA, the CDR3 is TGTGCCAGCAGCCAATCTCTTCCAAGGGGAGGCTGGGCCAAAAACATTCAGTACTTC. This gives the protein CASSQSLPRGGWAKNIQYF.